A single sample is the source of the 22 T cell receptor beta chains below, sequenced in a study of OX40 agonist ivuxolimab in advanced cancers. Some clones are missing from TCRdb's copy, which holds only in-frame ones; the method was immunoSEQ multiplex PCR. Among about 75,000 clones, around 84% were seen once, and the ten largest hold roughly a sixth. The source material was CD4+ or CD8+ T cells sorted from blood, sampled in a trial of the OX40 agonist ivuxolimab. The receptors here all came from an adult with an advanced solid tumor such as melanoma, head and neck, liver or kidney cancer.

The genes are TRBV28 and TRBJ2-5, with D possibly matching TRBD2 (6 bases). This CDR3 contains 17 residues. Trimming shortened V by 5 bases and J by 7 bases, and 26 bases separated the two germline ends. CDR1 is MDHEN, CDR2 SYDVKM, per germline. The CDR3: CASSPAGTPRLGRTQYF. CDR3 nucleotides: TGTGCCAGCAGTCCGGCCGGGACTCCTCGATTGGGCAGGACCCAGTACTTC.

CDR3 protein: CASSERGDYGYTF. Here the CDR3 DNA reads TGTGCCAGCAGTGAAAGGGGGGACTATGGCTACACCTTC. The genes are TRBV6-4 and TRBJ1-2, with D possibly being TRBD1 (6 bases). CDR3 length: 13 amino acids. The ends were cut back, 3 bases at V and 3 bases at J, with 8 bases in the middle. CDR1 and CDR2 (germline): MRHNA, SNTAGT.

For the CDR3, the DNA is TGTGCCAGCAGTTTAAGAGCGGGAGGTCCCGATGAGCAGTTCTTC. Translated, it gives CASSLRAGGPDEQFF. This chain links TRBV28 with TRBJ2-1; 9 bases are a match to TRBD2. This CDR3 has 15 amino acids. Germline V gives CDR1 MDHEN, CDR2 SYDVKM. J gave up 8 bases and V 2 bases, and 7 bases lay outside the gene matches.

The rearrangement uses TRBV11-2 and TRBJ2-3; tentative D call: TRBD1 (5 bases). Germline CDR1 reads SGHAT; CDR2 reads FQNNGV. V lost 0 bases and J lost 0, with 10 bases in between. This CDR3 has 16 amino acids. Written as DNA, the CDR3 is TGTGCCAGCAGCTTAGAAGGGGAAACTAGCACAGATACGCAGTATTTT. This translates into CASSLEGETSTDTQYF.

The rearrangement joins TRBV6-5 to TRBJ1-2; the D is unclear. Germline CDR1 and CDR2: MNHEY and SVGAGI. Trimming removed 6 bases at V and 2 bases at J, with 13 bases between. The CDR3 runs 14 residues. The CDR3 here is CASRTMSTNYGYTF. In DNA form, the CDR3 reads TGTGCCAGCAGAACCATGTCGACAAACTATGGCTACACCTTC.

V and J are TRBV19 and TRBJ1-5; TRBD1 might be the D (5 bases). CDR1 and CDR2 from the germline V gene are LNHDA and SQIVND (reference sequence). The CDR3 spans 22 residues. Trimming took 7 bases from V and 4 from J, leaving 38 bases between them. The CDR3 spells CASTIDSCLGPVRPGRNQPQHF. The CDR3 coding sequence is TGTGCCAGTACCATAGATTCCTGCTTGGGGCCGGTGAGACCCGGACGTAATCAGCCCCAGCATTTT.

The chain couples TRBV29-1 to TRBJ2-1; D might be TRBD1 or TRBD2, each matching 6 bases. CDR1 is SQVTM and CDR2 is ANQGSEA in the germline V gene. V was shortened by 0 bases and J by 8 bases, with 17 bases between the two germline ends. The CDR3 length is 15 residues. CDR3 protein: CSVEDGGRGRHEQFF. The CDR3 nucleotides are TGCAGCGTTGAAGACGGGGGCAGGGGACGGCATGAGCAGTTCTTC.

The chain is built from TRBV5-6 and TRBJ2-3; 7 bases align to TRBD1. V was clipped by 3 bases and J by 5 bases; unmatched bases: 12. The CDR3 sequence is 16 residues long. Germline values: CDR1 SGHDT, CDR2 YYEEEE. The CDR3 sequence is CASSSTGPSQLDTQYF. The CDR3 nucleotides are TGTGCCAGCAGCTCGACAGGGCCATCCCAGTTAGATACGCAGTATTTT.

The rearrangement links TRBV7-2 to TRBJ2-5, with D uncertain. The J call is doubtful: the DNA matches TRBJ2-7 better. The CDR3 runs to 13 residues. Germline V lookup: CDR1 SGHTA, CDR2 FQGNSA. The CDR3 region is CASSWSSFYEQYF. The CDR3 bases are TGTGCCAGCAGCTGGAGTAGCTTCTACGAGCAGTACTTC.

The chain recombines TRBV11-2 with TRBJ1-1, with D unclear. The ends were cut back, 0 bases at V and 2 bases at J, with 7 bases in the middle. The CDR3 is 14 residues long. The germline V gene has CDR1 SGHAT and CDR2 FQNNGV. Written as DNA, the CDR3 is TGTGCCAGCAGCTTAGAGGGGAGAAACACTGAAGCTTTCTTT. Residues: CASSLEGRNTEAFF.

V gene TRBV7-9 combines with J gene TRBJ2-7; D is ambiguous. Germline V lookup: CDR1 SEHNR, CDR2 FQNEAQ (reference sequence). This CDR3 is 15 amino acids long. Deletions cut 5 bases from V and 5 bases from J, with 19 bases between. This CDR3 reads CASSQHRLEFDEQYF. DNA for the CDR3: TGTGCCAGCAGCCAACACCGACTTGAGTTCGACGAGCAGTACTTC.

The chain carries TRBV10-1 and TRBJ2-5, with D possibly matching TRBD2 (5 bases). Germline V lookup: CDR1 WNHNN, CDR2 SYGVQD (reference sequence). This CDR3 is built from 14 residues. V lost 4 bases to trimming and J lost 5 bases, with 14 bases between them. The CDR3 bases are TGCGCCAGCAGTGCGGAAGGCCGGGGTGAGACCCAGTACTTC. This translates into CASSAEGRGETQYF.

In its sample, this clone was seen a few times. The DNA for the CDR3 is TGTGCCAGCAGCTTGGTGGTCTATGGCTACACCTTC. It codes for CASSLVVYGYTF. The chain has TRBV7-9 and TRBJ1-2, with D unresolved. The length of the CDR3 is 12 residues. Trimming removed 3 bases at V and 4 bases at J, with 6 bases between. CDR1 is SEHNR, CDR2 FQNEAQ, per germline (reference sequence).

The chain is built from TRBV6-5 and TRBJ2-2, with D perhaps matching TRBD1 (6 bases). The CDR3 spans 14 residues. V dropped 9 bases and J dropped 4 bases, with 15 bases sitting between them. Looked up from germline, CDR1 is MNHEY and CDR2 is SVGAGI. CDR3 in amino acids: CASLQGPGTGELFF. The CDR3 bases are TGTGCCAGTTTGCAGGGGCCGGGCACCGGGGAGCTGTTTTTT.

This sequence joins TRBV2 and TRBJ2-2, with a tentative D call TRBD1 (5 bases). Germline CDR1 and CDR2: SNHLY and FYNNEI. The CDR3 is 16 residues long. V lost 6 bases and J lost 6, with 20 bases in between. CDR3 in amino acids: CASRVDFQGLSGELFF. The DNA for the CDR3 is TGTGCCAGCAGGGTCGATTTCCAGGGTTTGTCCGGGGAGCTGTTTTTT.

V and J are TRBV7-2 and TRBJ2-1; D not certain. Between the trimmed V and J ends, which lost 2 bases and 10 bases, there was a span of 9 bases. The length of the CDR3 is 12 residues. Germline V gene sequence: CDR1 SGHTA, CDR2 FQGNSA. CDR3 amino acids: CASSLPGFEQFF. CDR3 DNA sequence: TGTGCCAGCAGCTTACCGGGTTTCGAGCAGTTCTTC.

This chain connects TRBV6-5 to TRBJ2-7; D unclear. Germline CDR1 reads MNHEY; CDR2 reads SVGAGI. Between the trimmed V and J ends, which lost 6 bases and 1 base, there was a span of 13 bases. This CDR3 region has 14 residues. The CDR3 nucleotides read TGTGCCAGCAGACGCGACACGCAATCCTACGAGCAGTACTTC. Its protein is CASRRDTQSYEQYF.

CDR3 DNA: TGCGCCAGCAGCCCTCGGCCCGAAGTATACGAGCAGTACTTC. Translation gives CASSPRPEVYEQYF. V usage is TRBV4-1 and J usage is TRBJ2-7; no clear D gene. Trimming stripped 4 bases from V and 4 bases from J, with 14 bases between. This CDR3 has 14 amino acids. Germline V lookup: CDR1 MGHRA, CDR2 YSYEKL.

The chain couples TRBV7-9 to TRBJ2-2, with TRBD1 matching over 7 bases. The CDR3 runs 16 residues. V was pared by 3 bases and J by 4 bases, with 8 bases of the junction left unmatched. Germline CDR1 is SEHNR and CDR2 is FQNEAQ (reference sequence). The CDR3 DNA reads TGTGCCAGCAGCTTCCCAGGGACAGCAAGCACCGGGGAGCTGTTTTTT. This gives the protein CASSFPGTASTGELFF.

Regarding this clone: The sample has other DNA sequences that encode this CDR3 too. This chain links TRBV5-1 with TRBJ2-3; D not certain. The V gene lost 0 bases and the J gene lost 5 bases, with 1 base spanning the gap. The germline CDR1 and CDR2 sequences are SGHRS and YFSETQ. This CDR3 comprises 11 residues. CDR3 amino acids: CASSLGDTQYF. CDR3 sequence (DNA): TGCGCCAGCAGCTTGGGAGATACGCAGTATTTT.

This chain joins TRBV23-1 and TRBJ2-1, with D tentatively TRBD2 (5 bases). TRBV23-1 is designated an ORF whose function remains uncertain. Between the trimmed V and J ends, which lost 3 bases and 8 bases, there was a span of 29 bases. This CDR3 has 19 amino acids. The CDR3 DNA is TGCGCCAGCAGTCATCCCGAAGGCCTGATCAACTCGGGGATGGATGAGCAGTTCTTC. This translates into CASSHPEGLINSGMDEQFF.

The chain joins TRBV19 to TRBJ2-1, with TRBD1 as a possible D gene (5 bases). CDR3 length: 17 amino acids. Trimming pared 5 bases from V and 1 base from J, leaving 18 bases between. CDR1 is LNHDA, CDR2 SQIVND, per germline (reference sequence). Written as DNA, the CDR3 is TGTGCCAGTAGTCAGGGCCAGCGTTCTGATTCCTACAATGAGCAGTTCTTC. Protein sequence: CASSQGQRSDSYNEQFF.